This T cell receptor beta chain was captured by sequencing in a study of T cells in Graves' hyperthyroidism and ophthalmopathy. Study-wide findings and caveats: The majority of expanded thyroid clonotypes above 0.001 also appeared in blood.

The study included ophthalmopathy patients with Clinical Activity Score at least 3, NOSPECS grade at least 4 and duration under 3 months. Clinical symptoms, serum thyroxine and TRAb, thyroid ultrasound and orbital computed tomography together formed the diagnostic basis. CDR1 is SQVTM, CDR2 ANQGSEA, per germline. V was clipped by 0 bases and J by 5 bases; unmatched bases: 16. The CDR3 length is 18 residues. The table lists this clonotype with many counts. The antigen is not known. There were TCR beta CDR3 regions amplified from RNA transcripts. With the HTBI primer set, the TCR CDR3 went through a first round of RT-PCR. TCRdb itself ran the multiplex PCR reads through MiXCR, one entry per CDR3 protein. The sample comprises over 400,000 distinct CDR3 sequences, about 20% of which are singletons, and around 50% rests with the top ten.

The chain is built from TRBV29-1 and TRBJ1-2; 9 bases are a match to TRBD1. The specimen was blood. This TCR came from a woman in her seventies with Graves' ophthalmopathy. The CDR3 here is CSVEEGTVQGAVKYGYTF. The CDR3 coding sequence is TGCAGCGTTGAAGAGGGGACGGTACAGGGGGCTGTAAAATATGGCTACACCTTC. Variable domain in full (rest from reference TRBV29-1 and TRBJ1-2): SAVISQKPSRDICQRGTSLTIQCQVDSQVTMMFWYRQQPGQSLTLIATANQGSEATYESGFVIDKFPISRPNLTFSTLTVSNMSPEDSSIYLCSVEEGTVQGAVKYGYTFGSGTRLTVV.